The entry that follows covers one T cell receptor (beta chain) sequence. Its specificity is not known. These data are taken from a study of a mutant IDH1 vaccine in newly diagnosed glioma. Looking at the study overall: Patients received eight vaccinations in weeks 1, 3, 5, 7, 11, 15, 19, 23. Vaccination began 4-6 weeks post radiotherapy alone, or with temozolomide cycles. Before enrollment, patients got radiotherapy alone, temozolomide alone, or mostly the combination.

V was trimmed by 4 bases and J by 7 bases, leaving 11 bases between them. Per germline, CDR1 MNHNS and CDR2 SASEGT. The CDR3 consists of 14 residues. Described time point: week 5, during vaccination. Each dose delivered 300 ug of mutant IDH1 20-mer peptide subcutaneously with imiquimod. Sequencing was performed with immunoSEQ multiplex PCR; in TCRdb, only in-frame clones are kept and a portion is missing. Of about 58,000 clones detected, approximately 79% appear once; the ten largest clones hold nearly 7.5%. Study outcomes and limitations: Researchers report vaccine-induced immune responses in approximately 93% of patients.

The chain recombines TRBV6-1 with TRBJ1-6; no reliable D call. The sequence derives from a woman aged 45-59 years with glioma. This specimen consisted of PBMCs, obtained from a glioma patient whose treatment included an IDH1 peptide vaccine. The CDR3: CASSVLKGNSPLHF. CDR3 bases: TGTGCCAGCAGTGTTTTAAAAGGGAATTCACCCCTCCACTTT.